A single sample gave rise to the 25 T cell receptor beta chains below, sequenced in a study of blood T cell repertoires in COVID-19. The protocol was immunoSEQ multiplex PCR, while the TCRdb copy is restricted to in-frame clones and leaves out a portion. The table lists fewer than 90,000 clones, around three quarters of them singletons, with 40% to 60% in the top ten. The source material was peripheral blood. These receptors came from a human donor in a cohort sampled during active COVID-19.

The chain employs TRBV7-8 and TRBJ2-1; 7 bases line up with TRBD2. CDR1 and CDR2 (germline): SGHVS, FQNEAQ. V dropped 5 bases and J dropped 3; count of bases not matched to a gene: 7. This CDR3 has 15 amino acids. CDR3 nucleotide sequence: TGTGCCAGCAGCGAAGCACTAGCGAGCTACAATGAGCAGTTCTTC. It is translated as CASSEALASYNEQFF.

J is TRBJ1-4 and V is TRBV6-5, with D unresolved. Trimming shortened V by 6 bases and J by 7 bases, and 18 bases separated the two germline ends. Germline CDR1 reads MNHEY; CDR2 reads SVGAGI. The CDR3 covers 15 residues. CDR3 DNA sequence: TGTGCCAGCAGCCGACATACCAAAGCGGCTGAAAAACTGTTTTTT. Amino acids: CASSRHTKAAEKLFF.

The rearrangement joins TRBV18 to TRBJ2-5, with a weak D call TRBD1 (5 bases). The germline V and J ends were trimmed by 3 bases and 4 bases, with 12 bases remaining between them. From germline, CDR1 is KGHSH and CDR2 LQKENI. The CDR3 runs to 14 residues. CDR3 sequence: CASSPRLGVETQYF. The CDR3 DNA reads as TGTGCCAGCTCACCTCGGCTAGGGGTAGAGACCCAGTACTTC.

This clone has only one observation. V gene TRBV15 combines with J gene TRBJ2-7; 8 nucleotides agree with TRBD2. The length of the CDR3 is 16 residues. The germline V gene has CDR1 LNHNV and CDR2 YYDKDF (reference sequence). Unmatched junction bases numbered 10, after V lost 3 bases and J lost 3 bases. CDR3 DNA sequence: TGTGCCACCAGCAGGATCACAGGACTAGCTAACTACGAGCAGTACTTC. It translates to CATSRITGLANYEQYF.

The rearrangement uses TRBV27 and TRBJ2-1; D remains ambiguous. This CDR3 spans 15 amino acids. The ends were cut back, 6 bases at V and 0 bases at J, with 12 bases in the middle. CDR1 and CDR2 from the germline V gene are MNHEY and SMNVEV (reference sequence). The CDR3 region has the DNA TGTGCCAGCAGACCTACTCCCGTCTCCTACAATGAGCAGTTCTTC. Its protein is CASRPTPVSYNEQFF.

The DNA of the CDR3 is TGCGCCAGCAAAGTGTCAGGGTATAATTCACCCCTCCACTTT. It encodes CASKVSGYNSPLHF. The chain has TRBV5-1 and TRBJ1-6; possibly TRBD1 for D (5 bases). Germline V gene data show CDR1 as SGHRS and CDR2 as YFSETQ. V lost 6 bases to trimming and J lost 4 bases, with 11 bases between them. This CDR3 has 14 residues.

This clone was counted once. The CDR3 protein is CASSLKTGFHEQYF. CDR3 DNA: TGTGCCAGCAGCTTGAAGACAGGGTTCCACGAGCAGTACTTC. The chain links TRBV5-4 to TRBJ2-7; TRBD1 agrees at 7 bases. Germline assignment: CDR1 SGHNT and CDR2 YYREEE (reference sequence). The CDR3 is 14 residues long. V shed 1 base, J shed 5 bases, and the junction held 6 bases outside the gene matches. Full variable domain (missing parts from reference TRBV5-4 and TRBJ2-7): ETGVTQSPTHLIKTRGQQVTLRCSSQSGHNTVSWYQQALGQGPQFIFQYYREEENGRGNFPPRFSGLQFPNYSSELNVNALELDDSALYLCASSLKTGFHEQYFGPGTRLTVT.

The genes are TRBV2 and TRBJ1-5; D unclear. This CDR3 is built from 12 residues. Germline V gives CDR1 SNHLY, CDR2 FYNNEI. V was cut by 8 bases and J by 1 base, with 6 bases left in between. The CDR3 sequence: CASGDSNQPQHF. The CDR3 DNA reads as TGTGCCAGCGGAGACAGCAATCAGCCCCAGCATTTT.

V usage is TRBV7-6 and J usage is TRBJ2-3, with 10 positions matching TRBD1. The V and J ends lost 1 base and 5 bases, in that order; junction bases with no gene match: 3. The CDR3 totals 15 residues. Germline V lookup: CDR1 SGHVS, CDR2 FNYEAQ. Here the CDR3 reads CASSLGDRGEDTQYF. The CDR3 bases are TGTGCCAGCAGCTTAGGGGACAGGGGCGAAGATACGCAGTATTTT.

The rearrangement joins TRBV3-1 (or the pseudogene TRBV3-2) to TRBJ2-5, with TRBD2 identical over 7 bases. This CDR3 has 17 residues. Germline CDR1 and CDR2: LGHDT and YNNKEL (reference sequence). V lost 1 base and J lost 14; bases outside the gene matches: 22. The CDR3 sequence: CASSQGTAGLGAGICYF. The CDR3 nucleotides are TGTGCCAGCAGCCAAGGCACCGCTGGACTAGGGGCTGGCATTTGTTACTTC.

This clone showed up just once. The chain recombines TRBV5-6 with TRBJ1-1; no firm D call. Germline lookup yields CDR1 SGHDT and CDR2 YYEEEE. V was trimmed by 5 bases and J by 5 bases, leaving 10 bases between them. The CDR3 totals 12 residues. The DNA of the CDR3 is TGTGCCAGCAGGTCCCCCCTTACTGAAGCTTTCTTT. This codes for CASRSPLTEAFF. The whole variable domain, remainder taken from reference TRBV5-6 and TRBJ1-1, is DAGVTQSPTHLIKTRGQQVTLRCSPKSGHDTVSWYQQALGQGPQFIFQYYEEEERQRGNFPDRFSGHQFPNYSSELNVNALLLGDSALYLCASRSPLTEAFFGQGTRLTVV.

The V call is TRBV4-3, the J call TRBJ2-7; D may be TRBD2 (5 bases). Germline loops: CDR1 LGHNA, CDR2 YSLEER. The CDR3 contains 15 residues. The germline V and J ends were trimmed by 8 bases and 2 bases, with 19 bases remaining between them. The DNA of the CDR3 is TGCGCCAGCCCAAAGAGAGCGGAAGGCGCCTACGAGCAGTACTTC. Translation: CASPKRAEGAYEQYF.

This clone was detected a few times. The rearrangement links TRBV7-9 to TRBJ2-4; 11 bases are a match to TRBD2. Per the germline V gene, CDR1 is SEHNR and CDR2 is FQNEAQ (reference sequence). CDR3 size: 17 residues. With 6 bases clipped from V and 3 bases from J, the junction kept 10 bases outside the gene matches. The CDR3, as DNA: TGTGCCAGCAGAGATAGCGGGAGGGCGACGAACAAAAACATTCAGTACTTC. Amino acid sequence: CASRDSGRATNKNIQYF.

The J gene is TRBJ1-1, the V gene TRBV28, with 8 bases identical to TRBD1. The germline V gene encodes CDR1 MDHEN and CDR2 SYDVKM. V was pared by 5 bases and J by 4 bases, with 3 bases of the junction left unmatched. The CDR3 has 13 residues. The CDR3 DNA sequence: TGTGCCAGCAGTCGGACAGGGTCCACTGAAGCTTTCTTT. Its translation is CASSRTGSTEAFF.

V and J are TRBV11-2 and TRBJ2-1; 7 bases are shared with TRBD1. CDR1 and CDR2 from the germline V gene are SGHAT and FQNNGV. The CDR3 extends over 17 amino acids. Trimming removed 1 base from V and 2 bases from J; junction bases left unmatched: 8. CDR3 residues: CASSLGPGQTTYNEQFF. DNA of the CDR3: TGTGCCAGCAGCTTAGGACCGGGACAGACAACCTACAATGAGCAGTTCTTC.

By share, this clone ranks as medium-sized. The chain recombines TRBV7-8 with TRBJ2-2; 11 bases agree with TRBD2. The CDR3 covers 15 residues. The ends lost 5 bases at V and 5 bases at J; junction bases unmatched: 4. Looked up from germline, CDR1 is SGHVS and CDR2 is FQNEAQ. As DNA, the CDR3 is TGTGCCAGCAGCACTAGCGGGAGTGGTACCGGGGAGCTGTTTTTT. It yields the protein CASSTSGSGTGELFF.

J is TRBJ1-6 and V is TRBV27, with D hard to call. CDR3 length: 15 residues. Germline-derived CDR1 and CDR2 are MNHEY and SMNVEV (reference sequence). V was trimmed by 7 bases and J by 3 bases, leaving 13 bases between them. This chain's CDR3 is CASTGRALYNSPLHF. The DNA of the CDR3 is TGTGCCAGCACCGGGCGGGCCCTCTATAATTCACCCCTCCACTTT.

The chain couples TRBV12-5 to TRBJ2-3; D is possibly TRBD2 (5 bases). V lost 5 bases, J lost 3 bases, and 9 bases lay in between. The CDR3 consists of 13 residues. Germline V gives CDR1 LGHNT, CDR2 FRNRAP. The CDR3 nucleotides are TGTGCTAGTGGTCTCGGAGGAACAGATACGCAGTATTTT. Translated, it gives CASGLGGTDTQYF.

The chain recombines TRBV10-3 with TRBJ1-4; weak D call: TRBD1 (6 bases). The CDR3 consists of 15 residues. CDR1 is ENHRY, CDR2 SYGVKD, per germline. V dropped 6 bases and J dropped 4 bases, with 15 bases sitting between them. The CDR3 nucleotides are TGTGCCATCAGGTCCGGGACAACCTATAATGAAAAACTGTTTTTT. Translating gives CAIRSGTTYNEKLFF.

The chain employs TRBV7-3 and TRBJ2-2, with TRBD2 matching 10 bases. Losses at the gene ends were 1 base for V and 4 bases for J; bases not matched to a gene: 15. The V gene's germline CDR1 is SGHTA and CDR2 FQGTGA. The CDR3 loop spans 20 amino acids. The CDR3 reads CASSLNGGLAGVLGTGELFF. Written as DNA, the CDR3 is TGTGCCAGCAGCTTAAACGGGGGTCTAGCGGGAGTGCTGGGCACCGGGGAGCTGTTTTTT.

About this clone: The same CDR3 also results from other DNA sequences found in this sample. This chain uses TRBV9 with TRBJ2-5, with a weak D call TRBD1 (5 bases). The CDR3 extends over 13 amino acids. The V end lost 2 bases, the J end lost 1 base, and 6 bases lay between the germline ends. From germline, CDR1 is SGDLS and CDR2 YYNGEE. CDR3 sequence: CASSVDSQETQYF. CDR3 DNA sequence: TGTGCCAGCAGCGTTGACAGCCAAGAGACCCAGTACTTC.

CDR3 nucleotides: TGTGCCAGCAGTTTAACAGTTTCTTCCTACGAGCAGTACTTC. Translation: CASSLTVSSYEQYF. The chain uses TRBV28 and TRBJ2-7; the D is unclear. This CDR3 comprises 14 residues. V gave up 2 bases and J gave up 1 base, with 9 bases separating them. CDR1 is MDHEN and CDR2 is SYDVKM in the germline V gene.

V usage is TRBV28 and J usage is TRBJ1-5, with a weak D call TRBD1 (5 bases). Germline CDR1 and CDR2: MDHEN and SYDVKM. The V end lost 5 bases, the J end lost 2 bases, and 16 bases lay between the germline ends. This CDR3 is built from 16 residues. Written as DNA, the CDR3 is TGTGCCAGCAGTCCTATGCGGGGGTCGGGCAATCAGCCCCAGCATTTT. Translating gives CASSPMRGSGNQPQHF. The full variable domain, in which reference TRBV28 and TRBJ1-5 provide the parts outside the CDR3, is DVKVTQSSRYLVKRTGEKVFLECVQDMDHENMFWYRQDPGLGLRLIYFSYDVKMKEKGDIPEGYSVSREKKERFSLILESASTNQTSMYLCASSPMRGSGNQPQHFGDGTRLSIL.

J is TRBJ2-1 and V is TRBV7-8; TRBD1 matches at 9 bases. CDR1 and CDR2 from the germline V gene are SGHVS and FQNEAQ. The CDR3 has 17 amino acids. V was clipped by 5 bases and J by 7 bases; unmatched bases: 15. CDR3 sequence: CASSARESGQGVNEQFF. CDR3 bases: TGTGCCAGCAGCGCAAGAGAATCGGGACAGGGCGTAAATGAGCAGTTCTTC.

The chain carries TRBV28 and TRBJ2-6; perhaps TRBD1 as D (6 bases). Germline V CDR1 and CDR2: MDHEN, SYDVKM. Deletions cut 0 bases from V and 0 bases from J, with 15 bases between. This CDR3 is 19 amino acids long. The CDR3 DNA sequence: TGTGCCAGCAGTTTATGGAGGGGGTACGAAGGCTCTGGGGCCAACGTCCTGACTTTC. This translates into CASSLWRGYEGSGANVLTF.